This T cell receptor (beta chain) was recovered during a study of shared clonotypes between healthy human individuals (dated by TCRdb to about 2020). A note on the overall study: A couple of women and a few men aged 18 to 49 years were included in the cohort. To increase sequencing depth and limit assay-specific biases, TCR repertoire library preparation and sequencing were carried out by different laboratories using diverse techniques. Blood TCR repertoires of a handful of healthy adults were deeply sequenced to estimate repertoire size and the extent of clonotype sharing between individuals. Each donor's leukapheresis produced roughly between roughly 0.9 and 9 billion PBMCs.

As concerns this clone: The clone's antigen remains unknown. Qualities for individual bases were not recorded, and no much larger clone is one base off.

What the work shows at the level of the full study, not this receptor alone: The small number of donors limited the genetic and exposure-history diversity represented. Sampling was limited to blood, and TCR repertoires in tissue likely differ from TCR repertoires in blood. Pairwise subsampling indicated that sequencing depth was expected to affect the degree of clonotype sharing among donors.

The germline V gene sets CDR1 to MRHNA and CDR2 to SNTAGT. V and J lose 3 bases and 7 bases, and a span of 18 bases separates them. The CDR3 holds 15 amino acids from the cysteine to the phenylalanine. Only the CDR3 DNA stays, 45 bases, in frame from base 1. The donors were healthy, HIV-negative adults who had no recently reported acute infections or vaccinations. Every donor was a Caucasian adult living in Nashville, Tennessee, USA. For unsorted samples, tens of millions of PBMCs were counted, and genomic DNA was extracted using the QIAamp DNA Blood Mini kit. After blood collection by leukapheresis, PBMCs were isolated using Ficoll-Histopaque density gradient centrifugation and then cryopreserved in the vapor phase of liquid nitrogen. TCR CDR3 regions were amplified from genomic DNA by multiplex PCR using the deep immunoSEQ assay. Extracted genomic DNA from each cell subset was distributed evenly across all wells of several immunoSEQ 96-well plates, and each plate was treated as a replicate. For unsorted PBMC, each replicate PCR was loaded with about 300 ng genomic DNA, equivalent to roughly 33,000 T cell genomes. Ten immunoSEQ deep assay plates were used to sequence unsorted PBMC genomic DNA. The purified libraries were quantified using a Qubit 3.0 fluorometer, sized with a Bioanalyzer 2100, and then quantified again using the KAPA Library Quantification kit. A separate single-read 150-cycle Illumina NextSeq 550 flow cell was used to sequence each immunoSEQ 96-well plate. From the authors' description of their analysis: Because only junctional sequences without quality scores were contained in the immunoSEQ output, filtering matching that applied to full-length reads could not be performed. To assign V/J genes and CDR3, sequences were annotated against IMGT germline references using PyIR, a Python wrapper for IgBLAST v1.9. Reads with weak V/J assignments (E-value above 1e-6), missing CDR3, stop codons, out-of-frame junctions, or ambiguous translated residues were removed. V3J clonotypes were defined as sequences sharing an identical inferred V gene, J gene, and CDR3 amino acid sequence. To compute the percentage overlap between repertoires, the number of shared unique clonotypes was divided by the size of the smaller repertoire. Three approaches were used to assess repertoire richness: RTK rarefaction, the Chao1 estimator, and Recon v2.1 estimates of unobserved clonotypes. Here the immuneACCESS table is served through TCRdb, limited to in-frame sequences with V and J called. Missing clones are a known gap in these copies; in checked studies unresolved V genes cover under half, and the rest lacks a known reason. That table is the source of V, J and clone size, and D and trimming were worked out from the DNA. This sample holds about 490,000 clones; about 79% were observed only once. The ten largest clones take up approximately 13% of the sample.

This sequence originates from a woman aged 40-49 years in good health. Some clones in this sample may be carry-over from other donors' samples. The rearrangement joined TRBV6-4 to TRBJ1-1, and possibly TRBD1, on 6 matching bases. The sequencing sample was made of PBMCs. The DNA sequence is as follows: TGTGCCAGCAGTGAAAGGGGGTCAAGGCACATTGAAGCTTTCTTT. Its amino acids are CASSERGSRHIEAFF.